The next 17 T cell receptor beta chains were all read from a single sample in a study of OX40 agonist ivuxolimab in advanced cancers. Measured with immunoSEQ multiplex PCR; TCRdb has only the in-frame clones, and not every one. The data show about 69,000 clones, with more than 85% seen just once and under 0.35% held by the top ten. Source: CD4+ or CD8+ T cells sorted from blood, taken in a trial of the OX40 agonist ivuxolimab. The source of these receptors is an adult with an advanced solid tumor such as melanoma, head and neck, liver or kidney cancer.

This clone was counted a single time. The genes are TRBV11-2 and TRBJ1-2; a weak D match, TRBD1 (6 bases). This CDR3 is 11 amino acids long. The V and J ends lost 3 bases and 7 bases respectively, with 6 bases between them. Germline CDR1 reads SGHAT; CDR2 reads FQNNGV. CDR3 in DNA: TGTGCCAGCAGCTTCAGGGGTGGCTACACCTTC. It specifies CASSFRGGYTF.

The V gene is TRBV25-1, the J gene TRBJ1-2, with 8 bases aligning to TRBD1. Losses at the gene ends were 0 bases for V and 7 bases for J; bases not matched to a gene: 7. Germline-derived CDR1 and CDR2 are MGHDK and SYGVNS. The CDR3 has 15 residues. The CDR3 here is CASSEYGRGQIGYTF. As DNA, the CDR3 is TGTGCCAGCAGTGAATACGGCAGGGGGCAGATTGGCTACACCTTC.

The table lists this clone with a count of one. The genes are TRBV7-6 and TRBJ2-7; D gene ambiguous. This CDR3 has 13 amino acids. V lost 0 bases and J 4 bases, leaving 7 bases between the germline ends. The germline V gene encodes CDR1 SGHVS and CDR2 FNYEAQ. The CDR3 loop is CASSLASQYEQYF. The CDR3, as DNA: TGTGCCAGCAGCTTAGCGAGCCAATACGAGCAGTACTTC.

The rearrangement uses TRBV5-6 and TRBJ2-3, with 11 bases that match TRBD2. The CDR3 is made up of 15 amino acids. Germline CDR1 is SGHDT and CDR2 is YYEEEE. With V trimmed by 6 bases and J by 5 bases, 8 bases remained unmatched. The CDR3 here is CASTRSGRVEDTQYF. CDR3 DNA: TGTGCCAGCACCCGTAGCGGGAGGGTTGAAGATACGCAGTATTTT.

The CDR3 sequence: CASSLRLAGALGPGELFF. DNA for the CDR3: TGTGCCAGCAGCTTGCGTCTAGCGGGAGCCTTGGGACCCGGGGAGCTGTTTTTT. This chain joins TRBV5-8 and TRBJ2-2; 10 nucleotides line up with TRBD2. CDR1 and CDR2 from the germline V gene are SGHTS and YDEGEE. V lost 1 base, J lost 6 bases, and 12 bases stayed unmatched. The CDR3 loop spans 18 amino acids.

This chain links TRBV16 with TRBJ1-5, with unresolved D. The CDR3 length is 13 residues. V was shortened by 2 bases and J by 6 bases, with 8 bases between the two germline ends. The V gene's germline CDR1 is KGHSY and CDR2 FQNENV. The CDR3 spells CASSQGTFQPQHF. CDR3 DNA sequence: TGTGCCAGCAGCCAAGGTACGTTTCAGCCCCAGCATTTT.

V gene TRBV6-5 combines with J gene TRBJ1-3; 11 nucleotides agree with TRBD1. The germline CDR1 and CDR2 sequences are MNHEY and SVGAGI. This CDR3 region has 16 residues. V dropped 2 bases and J dropped 4; count of bases not matched to a gene: 4. In DNA form, the CDR3 reads TGTGCCAGCAGTTACGGACAGGGGGCGACAGGAAACACCATATATTTT. Translation gives CASSYGQGATGNTIYF.

The chain recombines TRBV7-9 with TRBJ2-1; 7 bases align to TRBD2. Trimming cost V 5 bases and J 5 bases; bases outside gene matches: 12. This CDR3 has 16 residues. Germline values: CDR1 SEHNR, CDR2 FQNEAQ (reference sequence). The CDR3 DNA sequence: TGTGCCAGCAGCCCCCTGACTAGCAATGGGAACAATGAGCAGTTCTTC. The encoded protein is CASSPLTSNGNNEQFF.

The V and J genes are TRBV14 and TRBJ1-2, with TRBD1 matching over 8 bases. Germline CDR1 and CDR2: SGHDN and FVKESK. This CDR3 is built from 17 residues. Losses at the gene ends were 1 base for V and 4 bases for J; bases not matched to a gene: 11. The chain's CDR3 is CASSQGFRGQLGYGYTF. In DNA form, the CDR3 reads TGTGCCAGCAGCCAAGGTTTCAGGGGGCAACTAGGCTATGGCTACACCTTC. Full variable domain (remainder filled in from reference TRBV14 and TRBJ1-2): EAGVTQFPSHSVIEKGQTVTLRCDPISGHDNLYWYRRVMGKEIKFLLHFVKESKQDESGMPNNRFLAERTGGTYSTLKVQPAELEDSGVYFCASSQGFRGQLGYGYTFGSGTRLTVV.

This sequence joins TRBV7-2 and TRBJ2-7; TRBD1 agrees at 12 bases. Germline V CDR1 and CDR2: SGHTA, FQGNSA. Losses at the gene ends were 5 bases for V and 5 bases for J; bases not matched to a gene: 4. CDR3 length: 14 amino acids. The CDR3 is CASSRDRGHHEQYF. Here the CDR3 DNA reads TGTGCCAGCAGCAGGGACAGGGGGCATCACGAGCAGTACTTC.

Sample share makes this clone medium-sized. The chain joins TRBV19 to TRBJ1-2, with D possibly TRBD1 on 5 matching bases. Germline CDR1 and CDR2: LNHDA and SQIVND (reference sequence). The V and J ends lost 6 bases and 7 bases respectively, with 21 bases between them. The CDR3 has 15 amino acids. The CDR3 protein is CASRNSALRRGGYTF. CDR3 nucleotide sequence: TGTGCCAGTAGAAACTCTGCCCTCCGTAGGGGTGGCTACACCTTC.

The chain uses TRBV2 and TRBJ2-2, with 9 bases aligning to TRBD2. J was trimmed by 4 bases and V by 3 bases; bases with no gene match: 6. This CDR3 is 16 amino acids long. Germline V gene lookup returns CDR1 SNHLY and CDR2 FYNNEI. The CDR3, as DNA: TGTGCCAGCAGTGATTTGAGTAGCGGGGGCACCGGGGAGCTGTTTTTT. This sequence encodes CASSDLSSGGTGELFF.

V usage is TRBV7-8 and J usage is TRBJ1-3; 7 bases align to TRBD1. The CDR3 spans 16 residues. Germline lookup yields CDR1 SGHVS and CDR2 FQNEAQ. Trimming at V came to 6 bases and at J to 1 base, leaving 9 bases not matched to a gene. The CDR3 loop is CASRDQTGSSGNTIYF. CDR3 nucleotide sequence: TGTGCCAGCAGAGACCAGACAGGGTCTTCTGGAAACACCATATATTTT. Based on the CDR3 plus reference TRBV7-8 and TRBJ1-3, the full variable domain is GAGVSQSPRYKVAKRGQDVALRCDPISGHVSLFWYQQALGQGPEFLTYFQNEAQLDKSGLPSDRFFAERPEGSVSTLKIQRTQQEDSAVYLCASRDQTGSSGNTIYFGEGSWLTVV.

This rearrangement joins TRBV14 to TRBJ1-2; TRBD1 matches at 8 bases. CDR3 size: 12 residues. V lost 4 bases to trimming and J lost 8 bases; unmatched junction nucleotides: 3. Germline values: CDR1 SGHDN, CDR2 FVKESK. The CDR3, as DNA: TGTGCCAGCAGCCGGGACAGGTTGGGCTACACCTTC. This gives the protein CASSRDRLGYTF.

J is TRBJ2-3 and V is TRBV6-6; the match to TRBD1 covers 9 bases. The V gene's germline CDR1 is MNHNY and CDR2 SVGAGI (reference sequence). The length of the CDR3 is 15 residues. With 6 bases clipped from V and 4 bases from J, the junction kept 8 bases outside the gene matches. CDR3 coding DNA: TGTGCCAGCAGGAGGGACAGGGAGGATGCAGATACGCAGTATTTT. Amino acids: CASRRDREDADTQYF.

The V call is TRBV6-6, the J call TRBJ1-2; unclear D gene. V lost 0 bases to trimming and J lost 1 base, with 6 bases between them. Germline V gene data show CDR1 as MNHNY and CDR2 as SVGAGI (reference sequence). The CDR3 spans 14 residues. The CDR3 DNA sequence: TGTGCCAGCAGTTACTCGAGAAATAACTATGGCTACACCTTC. This translates into CASSYSRNNYGYTF.

This clone was picked up one time. The rearrangement joins TRBV19 to TRBJ2-1, with TRBD2 identical over 7 bases. The V and J ends lost 5 bases and 6 bases, in that order; junction bases with no gene match: 4. Germline CDR1 LNHDA, CDR2 SQIVND (reference sequence). The CDR3 extends over 13 amino acids. In nucleotides, the CDR3 is TGTGCCAGTAGTCAGACTAGCAGCAATGAGCAGTTCTTC. Translation: CASSQTSSNEQFF.